This T cell receptor (beta chain) comes out of a study of blood T cell repertoires in COVID-19. The wider study: Sample material is recorded as cDNA or gDNA derived from T cells, B-cell-depleted T cells, or PBMCs.

Produced via immunoSEQ multiplex PCR; TCRdb's table is partial and in-frame only. The sample lists 80,000 to 95,000 clones, more than 65% occurring once. This clone came up a few times. The germline gives CDR1 SGHRS, CDR2 YFSETQ. V gave up 0 bases and J gave up 4 bases; unmatched junction bases: 6. This CDR3 spans 16 amino acids. The sample consisted of peripheral blood. This clonotype originated in a man older than 75 with active or convalescent COVID-19. The V gene is TRBV5-1, the J gene TRBJ2-3; 9 nucleotides line up with TRBD2. CDR3 sequence reads: CASSLEAGGPADTQYF. Written as DNA, the CDR3 is TGCGCCAGCAGCTTGGAGGCGGGGGGGCCCGCAGATACGCAGTATTTT.